A single sample is the source of the 15 T cell receptor beta chains below, sequenced in a study of shared clonotypes between healthy human individuals. Naive CD8 isolation took CD45RO-negative cells positively selected for CCR7 and excluded terminally differentiated effector memory CD45RA+ cells. Sequencing used immunoSEQ multiplex PCR; TCRdb keeps in-frame clones, though not all of them. The data contain about 1,800,000 clones, about 95% of them singletons. Sequenced input: naive CD8+ T cells sorted from blood. These receptors originate from a man aged 18-30 years in good health.

The V gene is TRBV10-1, the J gene TRBJ1-1; TRBD1 might be the D (5 bases). The CDR3 length is 15 residues. Germline CDR1 reads WNHNN; CDR2 reads SYGVQD (reference sequence). Deletions cut 1 base from V and 7 bases from J, with 16 bases between. CDR3 nucleotides: TGCGCCAGCAGTGAGTTCAAGGGGCCAGAAAGTGAAGCTTTCTTT. This gives the protein CASSEFKGPESEAFF.

The V and J genes are TRBV6-5 and TRBJ1-3, with D possibly being TRBD1 (5 bases). Germline values: CDR1 MNHEY, CDR2 SVGAGI. The CDR3 runs to 14 residues. The ends were cut back, 7 bases at V and 1 base at J, with 11 bases in the middle. In DNA form, the CDR3 reads TGTGCCAGCATTGAGGGGTCATCTGGAAACACCATATATTTT. Translated, it gives CASIEGSSGNTIYF.

The chain is built from TRBV6-5 and TRBJ2-1, with D possibly being TRBD1 (6 bases). Germline V gives CDR1 MNHEY, CDR2 SVGAGI. This CDR3 has 12 amino acids. Deletions cut 4 bases from V and 8 bases from J, with 9 bases between. The DNA for the CDR3 is TGTGCCAGCAGTTCACAGGGAGATGAGCAGTTCTTC. As protein: CASSSQGDEQFF.

Details on this clone: The sample has other DNA sequences that encode this CDR3 too. The V gene is TRBV5-4, the J gene TRBJ1-1; tentatively, D is TRBD1 (5 bases). V lost 4 bases to trimming and J lost 3 bases, with 10 bases between them. Germline CDR1 is SGHNT and CDR2 is YYREEE (reference sequence). The CDR3 sequence is 13 residues long. The CDR3 is CASSLPGDTEAFF. The CDR3 nucleotides are TGTGCCAGCAGCCTGCCGGGGGACACTGAAGCTTTCTTT.

This clone was found a few times. Other DNA sequences in the sample encode the same CDR3. The chain links TRBV9 to TRBJ2-2; D call uncertain. V was pared by 0 bases and J by 7 bases, with 4 bases between. This CDR3 has 12 amino acids. The germline CDR1 and CDR2 sequences are SGDLS and YYNGEE. The CDR3 here is CASSVGGGELFF. In DNA form, the CDR3 reads TGTGCCAGCAGCGTAGGGGGCGGGGAGCTGTTTTTT.

The rearrangement joins TRBV19 to TRBJ1-1, with D possibly matching TRBD1 (6 bases). The CDR3 sequence is 14 residues long. V lost 7 bases and J 0 bases, leaving 12 bases between the germline ends. Germline CDR1 LNHDA, CDR2 SQIVND (reference sequence). The CDR3 here is CASTTTGLNTEAFF. CDR3 nucleotides: TGTGCCAGTACCACGACAGGCTTGAACACTGAAGCTTTCTTT.

V and J are TRBV10-1 and TRBJ1-2, with D maybe TRBD1 (5 bases). The CDR3 totals 13 residues. V lost 3 bases and J lost 5, with 10 bases in between. CDR1 is WNHNN and CDR2 is SYGVQD in the germline V gene (reference sequence). CDR3 nucleotides: TGCGCCAGCAGTGAATTCAGGGAGTATGGCTACACCTTC. Translation gives CASSEFREYGYTF.

The chain uses TRBV10-3 and TRBJ1-2, with D unresolved. Germline loops: CDR1 ENHRY, CDR2 SYGVKD. V lost 5 bases and J 7 bases, leaving 17 bases between the germline ends. The CDR3 contains 14 residues. Here the CDR3 DNA reads TGTGCCATCAGTACAGACTATATGGTTTTTGGCTACACCTTC. Its protein product is CAISTDYMVFGYTF.

The chain joins TRBV6-1 to TRBJ1-1, with 10 bases matching TRBD1. With 6 bases clipped from V and 5 bases from J, the junction kept 3 bases outside the gene matches. Per the germline V gene, CDR1 is MNHNS and CDR2 is SASEGT. The length of the CDR3 is 13 residues. CDR3 coding DNA: TGTGCCAGCAGGCGGACAGGGGGGACTGAAGCTTTCTTT. Translated, it gives CASRRTGGTEAFF.

The V call is TRBV28, the J call TRBJ1-5; D not certain. The CDR3 spans 15 residues. Per the germline V gene, CDR1 is MDHEN and CDR2 is SYDVKM. Trimming removed 1 base at V and 0 bases at J, with 7 bases between. The chain's CDR3 is CASSLSENSNQPQHF. CDR3 sequence (DNA): TGTGCCAGCAGTTTATCAGAAAATAGCAATCAGCCCCAGCATTTT.

This chain joins TRBV10-3 and TRBJ2-2; D uncertain. The CDR3 length is 13 residues. V shed 0 bases and J shed 4 bases, with 3 bases lying between them. CDR1 ENHRY and CDR2 SYGVKD come from the germline V gene. CDR3 region: CAISESITGELFF. CDR3 DNA: TGTGCCATCAGTGAGTCGATCACCGGGGAGCTGTTTTTT.

This rearrangement joins TRBV5-6 to TRBJ1-6; 8 nucleotides line up with TRBD1. Losses at the gene ends were 5 bases for V and 9 bases for J; bases not matched to a gene: 10. Germline V gene sequence: CDR1 SGHDT, CDR2 YYEEEE. The CDR3 loop spans 15 amino acids. The CDR3 region has the DNA TGTGCCAGCAGTCCTCTCAGGGGGCAGGTTTCACCCCTCCACTTT. Protein product: CASSPLRGQVSPLHF.

This chain uses TRBV5-5 with TRBJ1-2; tentatively, D is TRBD1 (6 bases). Trimming removed 5 bases from V and 6 bases from J, with 17 bases in between. From germline, CDR1 is SGHKS and CDR2 YYEKEE (reference sequence). The CDR3 loop spans 14 amino acids. The CDR3 sequence is CASRPGQSPHGYTF. The CDR3 DNA follows: TGTGCCAGCAGGCCCGGACAGTCGCCCCATGGCTACACCTTC.

The chain is built from TRBV6-5 and TRBJ2-7; 8 bases are a match to TRBD1. CDR1 and CDR2 (germline): MNHEY, SVGAGI. J gave up 6 bases and V 7 bases, and 2 bases lay outside the gene matches. The CDR3 is 11 residues long. The CDR3 DNA follows: TGTGCCAGCACAGGGGGCCTCGAGCAGTACTTC. Amino acids: CASTGGLEQYF.

V and J are TRBV25-1 and TRBJ2-1, with a tentative D call TRBD2 (5 bases). V lost 9 bases to trimming and J lost 7 bases, with 10 bases between them. The germline CDR1 and CDR2 sequences are MGHDK and SYGVNS. This CDR3 spans 11 amino acids. The CDR3, as DNA: TGTGCCAGTGAATGGAGGAATGAGCAGTTCTTC. Its protein is CASEWRNEQFF.